Listed here are 9 T cell receptor beta chains from one sample, sequenced in a study of cytomegalovirus exposure and HLA in healthy donors. Libraries were prepared by immunoSEQ multiplex PCR; TCRdb keeps only in-frame clonotypes and omits some of them. The sample gives hundreds of thousands of clones, about nine tenths of which show up once; roughly 0.8% is in the top ten. Sequencing used PBMCs. The receptors shown here come from a woman aged 18-30 years in good health and CMV-seronegative.

This clone was detected only once. The chain carries TRBV27 and TRBJ2-7; 7 nucleotides line up with TRBD1. The CDR3 is made up of 13 amino acids. Germline CDR1 MNHEY, CDR2 SMNVEV (reference sequence). The ends lost 4 bases at V and 2 bases at J; junction bases unmatched: 2. Here the CDR3 reads CASSWTGAYEQYF. In DNA, the CDR3 is TGTGCCAGCAGTTGGACAGGAGCCTACGAGCAGTACTTC.

The rearrangement uses TRBV10-3 and TRBJ2-1; 11 bases agree with TRBD2. Germline V gene data show CDR1 as ENHRY and CDR2 as SYGVKD. The V segment lost 4 bases and the J segment 12 bases; nucleotides outside the gene matches: 5. CDR3 length: 13 residues. The CDR3 loop is CAISGVLAGGQFF. CDR3 coding DNA: TGTGCCATCAGTGGGGTCCTAGCGGGGGGGCAGTTCTTC.

The chain uses TRBV29-1 and TRBJ2-7; 8 bases line up with TRBD1. There are 13 residues in the CDR3. The germline CDR1 and CDR2 sequences are SQVTM and ANQGSEA. V shed 4 bases and J 0 bases; nucleotides not matched to a gene: 2. As DNA, the CDR3 is TGCAGCGTTGGGACAGGGCCCTCCTACGAGCAGTACTTC. This sequence encodes CSVGTGPSYEQYF.

This clone was counted a few times. The rearrangement uses TRBV6-4 and TRBJ2-5, with D perhaps TRBD2 (6 bases). Trimming cost V 8 bases and J 5 bases, with 12 bases left between them. The germline CDR1 and CDR2 sequences are MRHNA and SNTAGT. The CDR3 consists of 12 residues. DNA of the CDR3: TGTGCCAGCCCCCGGGGGTTGGAGACCCAGTACTTC. Translated, it gives CASPRGLETQYF.

The chain's CDR3 is CASSWRAGDEQYF. The CDR3 DNA is TGTGCCAGCAGCTGGCGGGCGGGAGACGAGCAGTACTTC. The chain couples TRBV7-2 to TRBJ2-7, with 7 positions matching TRBD2. Per germline, CDR1 SGHTA and CDR2 FQGNSA. Trimming cost V 4 bases and J 5 bases; bases outside gene matches: 5. The CDR3 is made up of 13 amino acids.

This clone came up a few times. The sample contains more than one DNA sequence encoding this CDR3. The rearrangement uses TRBV13 and TRBJ2-3; possibly TRBD1 for D (6 bases). Germline V gives CDR1 PRHDT, CDR2 FYEKMQ (reference sequence). Trimming removed 3 bases at V and 2 bases at J, with 12 bases between. The CDR3 runs to 15 residues. The CDR3 sequence is CASSLHGGDTDTQYF. In DNA, the CDR3 is TGTGCCAGCAGCTTGCATGGGGGCGACACAGATACGCAGTATTTT.

V gene TRBV28 combines with J gene TRBJ2-7; 9 bases fit TRBD2. The junction had 6 bases not matched to a gene; V was cut back by 5 bases and J by 1 base. In germline, CDR1 is MDHEN, CDR2 SYDVKM. This CDR3 contains 15 residues. CDR3 DNA: TGTGCCAGCAGTCCGGCTAGCGGGATATCCTACGAGCAGTACTTC. Translated, it gives CASSPASGISYEQYF.

The gene calls are TRBV27 and TRBJ1-1; D call uncertain. Germline assignment: CDR1 MNHEY and CDR2 SMNVEV (reference sequence). CDR3 length: 14 residues. Trimming stripped 4 bases from V and 0 bases from J, with 9 bases between. CDR3 sequence (DNA): TGTGCCAGCAGTTCGACGGGGATGAACACTGAAGCTTTCTTT. The encoded protein is CASSSTGMNTEAFF.

The V gene is TRBV19, the J gene TRBJ1-5, with 7 nucleotides matching TRBD1. The V and J ends lost 3 bases and 0 bases, in that order; junction bases with no gene match: 8. The CDR3 totals 17 residues. Germline V gene data show CDR1 as LNHDA and CDR2 as SQIVND (reference sequence). The CDR3, as DNA: TGTGCCAGTAGTATTAAGGGACAGCTTACTAGCAATCAGCCCCAGCATTTT. This encodes CASSIKGQLTSNQPQHF.